These 8 T cell receptor beta chains were sequenced from one sample in a study of T cell responses to AZD1222 COVID-19 vaccine. The method was immunoSEQ multiplex PCR; TCRdb's version includes in-frame clones alone and lacks a portion of them. The sample yields 100,000 to 150,000 clones, less than 95% seen once. The sample consisted of peripheral blood, taken on day 0 of AZD1222 vaccination. Receptors were obtained from an adult in good health.

The chain is built from TRBV27 and TRBJ2-3, with TRBD2 matching over 7 bases. In germline, CDR1 is MNHEY, CDR2 SMNVEV (reference sequence). Trimming at V came to 5 bases and at J to 2 bases, leaving 10 bases not matched to a gene. This CDR3 contains 16 residues. The CDR3 DNA reads TGTGCCAGCAGTCCCCTCGCGGGGGTGGTCACAGATACGCAGTATTTT. It encodes CASSPLAGVVTDTQYF.

This chain joins TRBV7-9 and TRBJ1-4; D ambiguous. The germline V and J ends were trimmed by 1 base and 5 bases, with 8 bases remaining between them. Germline CDR1 is SEHNR and CDR2 is FQNEAQ (reference sequence). This CDR3 contains 14 residues. The CDR3 loop reads CASSLGFRNEKLFF. The CDR3 DNA follows: TGTGCCAGCAGCTTAGGTTTCAGGAATGAAAAACTGTTTTTT.

The CDR3 nucleotides are TGTGCCAGCAGTCTACAGGAAGGTGGAAGGGAGCAGTACTTC. It is translated as CASSLQEGGREQYF. V is TRBV28 and J is TRBJ2-7; a weak D match, TRBD1 (5 bases). The CDR3 loop spans 14 amino acids. The germline V gene has CDR1 MDHEN and CDR2 SYDVKM. V was clipped by 5 bases and J by 7 bases, with 18 bases between them.

The chain carries TRBV7-9 and TRBJ1-1; 9 nucleotides agree with TRBD1. The V gene's germline CDR1 is SEHNR and CDR2 FQNEAQ (reference sequence). The length of the CDR3 is 17 residues. V was pared by 5 bases and J by 1 base, with 11 bases of the junction left unmatched. CDR3 nucleotide sequence: TGTGCCAGCAGCGCAAGGGACAGGGCCCACTGGAACACTGAAGCTTTCTTT. Its translation: CASSARDRAHWNTEAFF.

V and J are TRBV19 and TRBJ1-4, with D perhaps matching TRBD1 (5 bases). V lost 11 bases and J lost 5, with 15 bases in between. Germline lookup yields CDR1 LNHDA and CDR2 SQIVND (reference sequence). The CDR3 loop spans 13 amino acids. The CDR3 region is CASARATNEKLFF. CDR3 bases: TGTGCCTCGGCCAGGGCTACAAATGAAAAACTGTTTTTT.

The V call is TRBV11-2, the J call TRBJ1-6; D unresolved. This CDR3 has 11 residues. V was clipped by 3 bases and J by 8 bases, with 2 bases between them. The germline gives CDR1 SGHAT, CDR2 FQNNGV. The chain's CDR3 is CASSLDSPLHF. In nucleotides, the CDR3 is TGTGCCAGCAGCTTGGATTCACCCCTCCACTTT.

J is TRBJ1-1 and V is TRBV4-1, with 11 bases that match TRBD1. Trimming at V came to 0 bases and at J to 4 bases, leaving 4 bases not matched to a gene. Germline CDR1 is MGHRA and CDR2 is YSYEKL. The CDR3 has 16 amino acids. The CDR3 DNA is TGCGCCAGCAGCCAAGATGGACAGGGGGCGATCACTGAAGCTTTCTTT. It encodes CASSQDGQGAITEAFF.

This chain uses TRBV30 with TRBJ1-4; D may be TRBD1 (5 bases). From germline, CDR1 is GTSNPN and CDR2 SVGIG (reference sequence). The CDR3 consists of 14 residues. V lost 3 bases to trimming and J lost 3 bases, with 11 bases between them. The CDR3, as DNA: TGTGCCTGGAGCAGCAGGGAAGCTAATGAAAAACTGTTTTTT. This translates into CAWSSREANEKLFF.